This TCR beta chain was profiled in a study of T cells in localized non-small cell lung cancer. The method was immunoSEQ multiplex PCR; TCRdb's version includes in-frame clones alone and lacks a portion of them. The table shows tens of thousands of clones, with 85% to 90% occurring only once. This clone was counted only a few times. The antigen is not known. The sample carries other DNA sequences with the same CDR3. Trimming stripped 4 bases from V and 1 base from J, with 7 bases between. CDR1 KGHSH and CDR2 LQKENI come from the germline V gene. This CDR3 is 13 amino acids long. Overall study findings and caveats: Sequencing was limited to one tumor region, leaving the possibility of heterogeneity open.

The chain combines TRBV18 with TRBJ1-1, with D uncertain. Sequences were derived from peripheral blood, sampled before any cancer treatment. The sequence was obtained from a woman aged 35 to 70 with stage I squamous cell lung carcinoma. The chain's CDR3 is CASSLQSNTEAFF. CDR3 coding DNA: TGTGCCAGCTCACTGCAGTCGAACACTGAAGCTTTCTTT.